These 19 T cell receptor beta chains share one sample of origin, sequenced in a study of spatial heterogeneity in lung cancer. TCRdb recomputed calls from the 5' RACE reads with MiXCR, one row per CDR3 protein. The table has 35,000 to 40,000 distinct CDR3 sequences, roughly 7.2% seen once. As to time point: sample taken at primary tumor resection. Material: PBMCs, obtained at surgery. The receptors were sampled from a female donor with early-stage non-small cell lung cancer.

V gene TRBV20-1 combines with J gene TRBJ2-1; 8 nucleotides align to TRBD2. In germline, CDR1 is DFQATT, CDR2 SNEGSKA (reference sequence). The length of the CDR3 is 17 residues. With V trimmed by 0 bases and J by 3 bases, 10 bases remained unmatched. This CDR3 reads CSAREPRGGRHYNEQFF. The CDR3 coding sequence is TGCAGTGCTAGAGAGCCCAGGGGCGGGAGGCACTACAATGAGCAGTTCTTC.

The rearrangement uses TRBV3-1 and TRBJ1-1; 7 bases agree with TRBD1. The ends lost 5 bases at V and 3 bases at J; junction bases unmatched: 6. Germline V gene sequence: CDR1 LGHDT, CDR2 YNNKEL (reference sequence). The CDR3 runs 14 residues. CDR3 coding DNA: TGTGCCAGCAGCTTATCAGGGGGGGACACTGAAGCTTTCTTT. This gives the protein CASSLSGGDTEAFF.

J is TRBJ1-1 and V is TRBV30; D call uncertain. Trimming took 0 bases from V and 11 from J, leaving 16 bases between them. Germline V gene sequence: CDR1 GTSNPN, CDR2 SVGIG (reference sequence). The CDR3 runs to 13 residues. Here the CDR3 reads CAWSVGGAKSAFF. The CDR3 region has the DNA TGTGCCTGGAGTGTAGGTGGTGCGAAGTCTGCTTTCTTT.

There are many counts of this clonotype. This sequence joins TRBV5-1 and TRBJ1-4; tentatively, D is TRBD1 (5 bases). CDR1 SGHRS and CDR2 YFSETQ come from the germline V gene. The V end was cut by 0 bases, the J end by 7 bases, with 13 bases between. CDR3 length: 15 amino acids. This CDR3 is CASSLAPADTEKLFF. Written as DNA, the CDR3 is TGCGCCAGCAGCTTGGCGCCCGCGGACACTGAAAAACTGTTTTTT.

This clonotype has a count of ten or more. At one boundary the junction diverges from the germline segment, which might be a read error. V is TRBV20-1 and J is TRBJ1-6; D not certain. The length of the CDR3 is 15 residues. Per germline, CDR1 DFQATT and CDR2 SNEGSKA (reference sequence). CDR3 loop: CSAREAAGYDSPLHF. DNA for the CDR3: TGCAGTGCTAGAGAGGCGGCAGGCTATGATTCACCCCTCCACTTT.

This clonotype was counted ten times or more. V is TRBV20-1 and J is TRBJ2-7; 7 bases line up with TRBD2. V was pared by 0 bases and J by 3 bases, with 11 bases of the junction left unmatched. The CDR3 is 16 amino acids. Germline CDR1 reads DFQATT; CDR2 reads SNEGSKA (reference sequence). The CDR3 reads CSARDVMRETFYEQYF. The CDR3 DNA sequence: TGCAGTGCTAGAGATGTCATGCGGGAGACCTTCTACGAGCAGTACTTC.

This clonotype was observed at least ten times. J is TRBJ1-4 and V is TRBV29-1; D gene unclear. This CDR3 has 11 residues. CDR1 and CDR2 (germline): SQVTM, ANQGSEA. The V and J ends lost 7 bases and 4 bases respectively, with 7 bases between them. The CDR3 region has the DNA TGCAGCGGGAGGAATAATGAAAAACTGTTTTTT. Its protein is CSGRNNEKLFF.

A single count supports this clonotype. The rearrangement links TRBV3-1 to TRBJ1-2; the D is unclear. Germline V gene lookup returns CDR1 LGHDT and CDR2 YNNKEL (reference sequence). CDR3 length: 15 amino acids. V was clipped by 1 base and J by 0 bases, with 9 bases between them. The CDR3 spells CASSQGFTANYGYTF. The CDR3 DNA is TGTGCCAGCAGCCAAGGTTTCACAGCTAACTATGGCTACACCTTC.

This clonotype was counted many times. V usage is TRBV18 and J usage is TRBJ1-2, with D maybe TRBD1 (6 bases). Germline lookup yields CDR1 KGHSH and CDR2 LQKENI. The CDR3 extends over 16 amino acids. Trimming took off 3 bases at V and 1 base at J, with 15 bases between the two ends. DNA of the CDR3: TGTGCCAGCTCACCGCATGGGGACATCCTTAACTATGGCTACACCTTC. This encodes CASSPHGDILNYGYTF.

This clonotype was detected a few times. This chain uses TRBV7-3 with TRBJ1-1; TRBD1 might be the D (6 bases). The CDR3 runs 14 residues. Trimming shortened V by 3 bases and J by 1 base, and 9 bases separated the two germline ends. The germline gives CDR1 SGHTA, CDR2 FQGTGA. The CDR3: CASSLMGANTEAFF. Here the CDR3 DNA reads TGTGCCAGCAGCTTGATGGGGGCGAACACTGAAGCTTTCTTT. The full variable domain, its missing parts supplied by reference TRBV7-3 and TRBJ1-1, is GAGVSQTPSNKVTEKGKYVELRCDPISGHTALYWYRQSLGQGPEFLIYFQGTGAADDSGLPNDRFFAVRPEGSVSTLKIQRTERGDSAVYLCASSLMGANTEAFFGQGTRLTVV.

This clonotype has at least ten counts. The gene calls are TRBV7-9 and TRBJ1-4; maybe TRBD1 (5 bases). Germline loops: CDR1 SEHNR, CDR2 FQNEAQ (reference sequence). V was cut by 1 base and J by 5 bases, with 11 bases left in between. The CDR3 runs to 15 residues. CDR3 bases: TGTGCCAGCAGCTTAGGGGCGCCAGGGAATGAAAAACTGTTTTTT. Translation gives CASSLGAPGNEKLFF.

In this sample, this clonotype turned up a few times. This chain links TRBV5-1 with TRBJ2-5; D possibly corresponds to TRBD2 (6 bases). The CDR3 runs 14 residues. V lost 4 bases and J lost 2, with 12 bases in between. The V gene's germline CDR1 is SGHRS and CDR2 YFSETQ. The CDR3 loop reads CASSGGAPQETQYF. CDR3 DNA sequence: TGCGCCAGCAGCGGAGGGGCACCTCAAGAGACCCAGTACTTC.

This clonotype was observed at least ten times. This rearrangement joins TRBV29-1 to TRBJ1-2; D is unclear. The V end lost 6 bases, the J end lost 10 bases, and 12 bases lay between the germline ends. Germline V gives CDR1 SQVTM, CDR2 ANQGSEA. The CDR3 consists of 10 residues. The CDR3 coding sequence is TGCAGCGTCTACAATGGGAACTACACCTTC. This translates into CSVYNGNYTF.

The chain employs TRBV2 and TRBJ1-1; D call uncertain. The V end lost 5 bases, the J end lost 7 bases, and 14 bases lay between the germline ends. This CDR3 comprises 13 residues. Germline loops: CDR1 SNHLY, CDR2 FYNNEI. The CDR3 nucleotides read TGTGCCAGCAGTCGGTCATACCAGGATGAAGCTTTCTTT. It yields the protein CASSRSYQDEAFF.

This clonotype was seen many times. CDR3 amino acids: CASSLGRFYGYTF. In DNA, the CDR3 is TGTGCCAGCAGCTTGGGACGGTTCTATGGCTACACCTTC. This rearrangement joins TRBV5-4 to TRBJ1-2; no reliable D call. This CDR3 is 13 amino acids long. Germline-derived CDR1 and CDR2 are SGHNT and YYREEE (reference sequence). V was pared by 0 bases and J by 4 bases, with 7 bases between.

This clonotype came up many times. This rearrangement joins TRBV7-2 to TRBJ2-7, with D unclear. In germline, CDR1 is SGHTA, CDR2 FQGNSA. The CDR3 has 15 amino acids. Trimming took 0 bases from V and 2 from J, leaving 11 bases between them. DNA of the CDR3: TGTGCCAGCAGCTTAGCCGCCGGCGTGACCTACGAGCAGTACTTC. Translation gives CASSLAAGVTYEQYF.

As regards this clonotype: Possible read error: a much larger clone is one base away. CDR3 region: CASSRGRGSDSPLHF. The CDR3 DNA sequence: TGTGCCAGCAGCCGGGGAAGGGGGTCGGATTCACCCCTCCACTTT. V and J are TRBV27 and TRBJ1-6; a possible D gene is TRBD1 (6 bases). V lost 6 bases, J lost 8 bases, and 17 bases lay in between. Germline CDR1 is MNHEY and CDR2 is SMNVEV (reference sequence). The CDR3 is made up of 15 amino acids.

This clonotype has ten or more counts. In nucleotides, the CDR3 is TGTGCCAGCAGGCCGGACGGGGGTGAAGCTTTCTTT. The encoded protein is CASRPDGGEAFF. The chain is built from TRBV12-3 or TRBV12-4 and TRBJ1-1; a possible D gene is TRBD1 (5 bases). V lost 6 bases and J 7 bases, leaving 12 bases between the germline ends. The CDR3 is 12 amino acids.

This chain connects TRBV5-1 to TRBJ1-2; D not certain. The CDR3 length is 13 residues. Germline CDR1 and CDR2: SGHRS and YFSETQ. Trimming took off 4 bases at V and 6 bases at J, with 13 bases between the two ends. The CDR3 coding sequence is TGCGCCAGCAGCCCGGGAACCGCGAATGGCTACACCTTC. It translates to CASSPGTANGYTF.